This T cell receptor beta chain was recovered during a study of blood T cell repertoires in COVID-19. About the research overall: Samples taken during acute and convalescent COVID-19 were collected in the United States, Italy and Spain. Sources were T cells, B-cell-depleted T cells, or PBMCs; the material itself was cDNA or gDNA.

As handled by the study authors: Quantification of nucleated cells was approximated via reference gene primer amplification. Sequenced by immunoSEQ multiplex PCR; TCRdb stores in-frame clones only, minus some. The V and J calls and clone size are taken from that table; D and trimming were inferred from the DNA. The sample lists about 140,000 clones, about nine tenths occurring once. This sequence was found in a woman of 80 years or more with acute or convalescent COVID-19. Sequencing was done on a sample of peripheral blood.

The DNA of the CDR3 is TGTGCCAGCAGCCGGACAGGGGACACCGGGGAGCTGTTTTTT. Protein product: CASSRTGDTGELFF. V usage is TRBV11-1 and J usage is TRBJ2-2; 9 bases are shared with TRBD1. Germline V lookup: CDR1 SGHAT, CDR2 FQDESV (reference sequence). The CDR3 covers 14 residues. J lost 3 bases, V lost 5 bases, and 1 base had no gene match.